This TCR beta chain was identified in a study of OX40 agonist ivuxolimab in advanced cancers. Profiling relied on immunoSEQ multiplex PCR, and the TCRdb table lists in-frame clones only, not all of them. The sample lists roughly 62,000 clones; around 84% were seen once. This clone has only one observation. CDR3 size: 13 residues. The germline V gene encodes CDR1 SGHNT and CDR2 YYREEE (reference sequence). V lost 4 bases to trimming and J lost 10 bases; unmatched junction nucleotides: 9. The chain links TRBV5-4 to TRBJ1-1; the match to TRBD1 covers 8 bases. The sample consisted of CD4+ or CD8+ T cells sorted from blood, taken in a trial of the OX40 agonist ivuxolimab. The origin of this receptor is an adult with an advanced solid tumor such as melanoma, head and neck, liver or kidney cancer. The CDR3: CASSHGDRPVAFF. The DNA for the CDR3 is TGTGCCAGCAGCCATGGGGACAGGCCGGTAGCTTTCTTT. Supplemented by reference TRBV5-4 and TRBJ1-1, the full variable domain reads ETGVTQSPTHLIKTRGQQVTLRCSSQSGHNTVSWYQQALGQGPQFIFQYYREEENGRGNFPPRFSGLQFPNYSSELNVNALELDDSALYLCASSHGDRPVAFFGQGTRLTVV.